Below, one T cell receptor (beta chain) is given with its context. The data originate from a study of technical replicates of blood from a handful of donors. Generated by immunoSEQ multiplex PCR, the TCRdb table keeps only in-frame clones and is missing some. The table records around 80,000 clones, roughly 98% of them present only once. V lost 3 bases to trimming and J lost 9 bases; unmatched junction nucleotides: 8. The CDR3 totals 15 residues. The germline V gene encodes CDR1 MDHEN and CDR2 SYDVKM. The chain combines TRBV28 with TRBJ2-7, with 13 positions matching TRBD2. The clonotype originates from a human donor in good health. Sequencing was carried out using T cells isolated from PBMCs. CDR3 DNA sequence: TGTGCCAGCAGTTTCGTGGGACTAGCGGGACCTGGGCAGTACTTC. It codes for CASSFVGLAGPGQYF.